This TCR beta chain was recovered during a study of CD8 T cells in Susac syndrome. This CDR3 spans 14 amino acids. V gave up 4 bases and J gave up 5 bases, with 15 bases separating them. The control group consisted of healthy donors matched for age and sex. The CD8+ and CD4+ T cells were negatively isolated, with the TEMRA cells enriched by FACS. RNA, at about 0.45 to 1 ug, was reverse transcribed with random hexamers. Amplification of TCR beta CDR3 spanned 54 Vbeta and 13 Jbeta via immunoSEQ multiplex PCR. Via MiXCR, TCRdb re-called the immunoSEQ multiplex PCR reads, giving one row per CDR3 protein. The sample records more than 75,000 distinct CDR3 sequences, around 93% being singletons.

The rearrangement joins TRBV12-3 or TRBV12-4 to TRBJ2-7; tentatively, D is TRBD2 (6 bases). Sequenced sample: CD8+ T cells from PBMCs. The origin of this receptor is a human donor in good health. The CDR3 here is CASSSQSGGDEQYF. CDR3 nucleotide sequence: TGTGCCAGCAGTTCACAATCAGGCGGGGACGAGCAGTACTTC.